This T cell receptor beta chain originates from a study of OX40 agonist ivuxolimab in advanced cancers. Clones were sequenced by immunoSEQ multiplex PCR, and TCRdb holds only the in-frame ones, with some missing. The sample consists of approximately 90,000 clones, approximately 90% of them appearing once. The CDR3 is 13 residues long. With 7 bases removed from V and 4 bases from J, the gap between germline ends came to 14 bases. CDR1 and CDR2 from the germline V gene are SQVTM and ANQGSEA. Sequenced material: CD4+ or CD8+ T cells sorted from blood, taken in a trial of the OX40 agonist ivuxolimab. The clonotype originates from an adult with an advanced solid tumor such as melanoma, head and neck, liver or kidney cancer. The genes are TRBV29-1 and TRBJ1-3, with TRBD1 as a possible D gene (5 bases). The CDR3 DNA reads as TGCAGCGCTTTACTGGGGGGAGGAAACACCATATATTTT. It translates to CSALLGGGNTIYF.